This T cell receptor beta chain comes out of a study of molecular identifiers for immune sequencing clone quantification. Study results and caveats: Naive cells had under 1% of molecules in clones above 20 RNA copies, effectors over 99%. Detection of one spiked Jurkat cell's TCR RNA reportedly worked in one million naive cells.

Naive CD8 libraries used about 20,000 to 1,100,000 sorted cells and 10%, 30% or 50% RNA. V lost 6 bases to trimming and J lost 7 bases, with 16 bases between them. The CDR3 has 13 amino acids. The bulk TCR libraries were made with methods described before and with listed TCR primers. Using its own MiXCR run on the PCR reads, TCRdb lists one record per CDR3 protein. The table includes some 100,000 distinct CDR3 sequences, roughly 38% detected once. Many counts were recorded for this clonotype. Its matching antigen is unknown. This clonotype was sampled from a human donor in good health. Some libraries in this study had Jurkat cell RNA spiked in. Sequenced sample: naive CD8+ T cells from blood, with Jurkat cell RNA spiked in. Noted subset: FACS-sorted CD8+CD4-CCR7+CD45RA+ naive T cells. The J gene is TRBJ2-7, the V gene TRBV12-3 or TRBV12-4; D perhaps matches TRBD1 (6 bases). The CDR3 sequence is CASSPQGTGEQYF. CDR3 bases: TGTGCCAGCAGCCCTCAGGGGACGGGGGAGCAGTACTTC.